A selection of T cell receptor beta chains follows, all from one sample in a study of T cell changes during pregnancy in multiple sclerosis. This table comes from immunoSEQ multiplex PCR, and its TCRdb copy is limited to in-frame clones, with some not included. Of roughly 100,000 clones listed, approximately 92% are singletons. The sequencing used peripheral blood, collected in the second trimester of pregnancy. The receptors were gathered from a female donor with multiple sclerosis, enrolled in a pregnancy study. The CDR3 runs from the conserved cysteine through the conserved F or W. A D gene is named only where the DNA matches it firmly. Clone sizes are given selectively: once, few, many, or a class where the clone is expanded.

j_call clone_size v_call d_call cdr3_nt cdr3_aa
TRBJ2-7 NA TRBV4-3 TRBD1 TGCGCCAGCAGCACCCGGACAGGGGCCTACGAGCAGTACTTC CASSTRTGAYEQYF
TRBJ1-2 NA TRBV5-1 NA TGCGCCAGCAGCTTGGACAGGGACTATGGCTACACCTTC CASSLDRDYGYTF
TRBJ1-4 few TRBV15 NA TGTGCCACCAGCAGAGATATGAGTGAAAAACTGTTTTTT CATSRDMSEKLFF
TRBJ2-3 NA TRBV5-1 NA TGCGCCAGCAGCTTGAGGGGCTTGGGCACAGATACGCAGTATTTT CASSLRGLGTDTQYF
TRBJ1-5 NA TRBV28 NA TGTGCCAGCAGTTTAGCAGGGTCGTATAGCAATCAGCCCCAGCATTTT CASSLAGSYSNQPQHF
TRBJ2-5 NA TRBV9 NA TGTGCCAGCAGCGTTTTTGGGGGAGGGGGGGAGACCCAGTACTTC CASSVFGGGGETQYF
TRBJ2-5 NA TRBV7-6 TRBD2 TGTGCCAGCAGCCCTGGGACTAGCGGGCAATTACTTACACAAGAGACCCAGTACTTC CASSPGTSGQLLTQETQYF
TRBJ2-3 NA TRBV18 NA TGTGCCAGCTCACCGCGGTCGGGATCAGATACGCAGTATTTT CASSPRSGSDTQYF
TRBJ1-4 NA TRBV1 NA TGCACCAGCAGCCCCCCGGGACACCGTCCGGAACTGTTTTTT CTSSPPGHRPELFF
TRBJ2-5 NA TRBV19 NA TGTGCCAGTAGGATGAGAGAGACCCAGTACTTC CASRMRETQYF
TRBJ1-2 NA TRBV28 NA TGTGCCAGCAAGGGCAGGGTCTATGGCTACACCTTC CASKGRVYGYTF
TRBJ1-5 NA TRBV19 NA TGTGCCAGTAGTATAGATGACAGCCACTATAGCAATCAGCCCCAGCATTTT CASSIDDSHYSNQPQHF
TRBJ1-4 once TRBV5-8 NA TGTGCCAGCAGCCCCTCCCCTAATGAAAAACTGTTTTTT CASSPSPNEKLFF
TRBJ2-7 NA TRBV9 TRBD1 TGTGCCAGCAGCGTAGAAGGGGGCGCCTCCTACGAGCAGTACTTC CASSVEGGASYEQYF